This T cell receptor beta chain appears in the sequencing data of a study of cytomegalovirus exposure and HLA in healthy donors. Across the study: Approximately 85 million unique TCRs from HLA-typed donors made up an early data release. Study-wide findings and caveats: Per a prior analysis, the majority of TCR beta V segments were productive roughly 87% or roughly 30% of the time. A missense variant in DCLRE1C was later tied to TCR beta V- and J-gene trimming. Analysis performed later showed TCR beta chains linked to HLA being more clonally expanded than equally common others.

The CDR3 length is 16 residues. Losses at the gene ends were 5 bases for V and 2 bases for J; bases not matched to a gene: 6. The V gene's germline CDR1 is SSHAT and CDR2 FNYEAQ (reference sequence). Details on this clone: What it binds is unknown.

Amplification used 60 Vbeta primers and 13 Jbeta primers. Profiled with immunoSEQ multiplex PCR; TCRdb holds only in-frame clones, not every one. The sample holds about 120,000 clones. The rearrangement uses TRBV7-7 and TRBJ2-3, with TRBD2 identical over 11 bases. Sample: PBMCs. The sequence was obtained from a man aged 35-49 years in good health and CMV-seropositive. CDR3 amino acids: CASSTLAGGTTDTQYF. CDR3 bases: TGTGCCAGCAGCACCCTAGCGGGGGGAACCACAGATACGCAGTATTTT.